These 3 T cell receptor beta chains came from one sample sequenced in a study of OX40 agonist ivuxolimab in advanced cancers. Data came from immunoSEQ multiplex PCR; TCRdb stores just in-frame clones and leaves some out. Among around 56,000 clones, 88% were seen once, and the ten largest hold 11%. The input for sequencing was CD4+ or CD8+ T cells sorted from blood, taken in a trial of the OX40 agonist ivuxolimab. These TCRs come from an adult with an advanced solid tumor such as melanoma, head and neck, liver or kidney cancer.

This clone was found once. This sequence joins TRBV6-5 and TRBJ2-2; no clear D gene. Trimming took off 5 bases at V and 6 bases at J, with 10 bases between the two ends. Germline assignment: CDR1 MNHEY and CDR2 SVGAGI. The CDR3 is 13 amino acids. The CDR3 sequence: CASSPEVAGELFF. CDR3 bases: TGTGCCAGCAGTCCAGAAGTGGCCGGGGAGCTGTTTTTT.

The chain is built from TRBV9 and TRBJ2-2, with 7 bases lining up with TRBD1. There are 16 residues in the CDR3. V gave up 1 base and J gave up 0 bases; unmatched junction bases: 3. CDR1 and CDR2 (germline): SGDLS, YYNGEE. The CDR3 region has the DNA TGTGCCAGCAGCGTAAATAGGGGGCCGAACACCGGGGAGCTGTTTTTT. Translating it yields CASSVNRGPNTGELFF.

The rearrangement joins TRBV19 to TRBJ1-1, with a possible D match to TRBD1 (5 bases). The germline V and J ends were trimmed by 6 bases and 1 base, with 18 bases remaining between them. The CDR3 is made up of 16 amino acids. CDR1 and CDR2 from the germline V gene are LNHDA and SQIVND (reference sequence). This chain's CDR3 is CASSVWGMNRNTEAFF. The CDR3 DNA reads as TGTGCCAGTAGCGTGTGGGGGATGAACAGGAACACTGAAGCTTTCTTT.